Listed below are T cell receptor beta chains from one sample, sequenced in a study of OX40 agonist ivuxolimab in advanced cancers. Method: immunoSEQ multiplex PCR; TCRdb's copy keeps in-frame clones and lacks some. In the table there are approximately 77,000 clones, around 92% of which are singletons. The sample in question was CD4+ or CD8+ T cells sorted from blood, obtained in a trial of the OX40 agonist ivuxolimab. The receptors here all came from an adult with an advanced solid tumor such as melanoma, head and neck, liver or kidney cancer. Both conserved end residues are trimmed from each CDR3.

V	J	CDR3
TRBV4-1	TRBJ2-3	ASSQDPTGAATDTQY
TRBV25-1	TRBJ2-7	ASSLDRGQEQY
TRBV2	TRBJ1-4	ASIATGEKLF
TRBV25-1	TRBJ2-2	ASSGSGGRHTGELF
TRBV13	TRBJ1-2	ASSLGRDRVYGYT
TRBV28	TRBJ2-5	ASSLYGGLAGVETQY
TRBV7-9	TRBJ2-1	ASRGTSGGSSYNEQF
TRBV9	TRBJ2-1	ASSVGGPGYNEQF
TRBV29-1	TRBJ2-3	SALDFTDTQY
TRBV10-3	TRBJ2-5	AISDFGLPRGTQY
TRBV9	TRBJ2-7	ASSVGLPGGPYEQY
TRBV6-5	TRBJ2-7	ASSTDRGIRNEQY
TRBV5-1	TRBJ2-7	ASSSLGTGGLSYEQY